This T cell receptor beta chain was identified in a study of T cell responses to AZD1222 COVID-19 vaccine. Across the study: Some second doses came at about 4 weeks and others at about 12 weeks; these were pooled. Study-level findings and limits: All repertoire sampling was performed exclusively after the peak T cell response. Clonal diversity was possibly underestimated, and the donors were mostly white British, with more females.

Clones were sequenced by immunoSEQ multiplex PCR, and TCRdb holds only the in-frame ones, with some missing. The profile shows 85,000 to 100,000 clones, 65% to 90% of them singletons. In regard to this clone: The antigen remains undetermined.

The TCR originated in an adult in good health. The sequencing here drew on peripheral blood, taken on day 0 of AZD1222 vaccination.

CDR3 sequence: CASSYGQGYSYEQYF. CDR3 coding DNA: TGTGCCAGCAGTTACGGGCAGGGGTATTCCTACGAGCAGTACTTC. The V gene is TRBV6-2 or TRBV6-3, the J gene TRBJ2-7, with D maybe TRBD1 (6 bases). Germline values: CDR1 MNHEY, CDR2 SVGEGT. V lost 2 bases, J lost 1 base, and 12 bases lay in between. The CDR3 loop spans 15 amino acids.